Below are 15 T cell receptor beta chains sequenced from a single sample in a study of TIL therapy for anti-PD-1-resistant metastatic lung cancer. The immunoSEQ assay was v3. The protocol was immunoSEQ multiplex PCR, while the TCRdb copy is restricted to in-frame clones and leaves out a portion. The sample contains 50,000 to 65,000 clones, 69% of which appear only once. Time point meaning: pre-treatment sample, taken before nivolumab and TIL therapy. The specimen comprised blood, sampled at baseline. The source is a person between 25 and 79 years old with non-small cell lung cancer.

This chain links TRBV13 with TRBJ2-3, with TRBD2 identical over 8 bases. The CDR3 length is 16 residues. Unmatched junction bases numbered 9, after V lost 5 bases and J lost 2 bases. CDR1 and CDR2 from the germline V gene are PRHDT and FYEKMQ (reference sequence). The CDR3 spells CASSQKVLADTDTQYF. CDR3 nucleotide sequence: TGTGCCAGCAGCCAAAAGGTACTAGCGGACACAGATACGCAGTATTTT.

The chain recombines TRBV28 with TRBJ2-2, with D possibly being TRBD1 (5 bases). The CDR3 is 15 residues long. V dropped 3 bases and J dropped 1 base, with 9 bases sitting between them. The germline V gene has CDR1 MDHEN and CDR2 SYDVKM. The CDR3 coding sequence is TGTGCCAGCAGTTTTGGGGCGGAGAACACCGGGGAGCTGTTTTTT. Translating gives CASSFGAENTGELFF.

The chain is built from TRBV30 and TRBJ2-7; 14 nucleotides line up with TRBD2. CDR3 length: 14 amino acids. Germline V gene lookup returns CDR1 GTSNPN and CDR2 SVGIG (reference sequence). After removal of 2 bases from V and 6 bases from J, the junction contained 3 bases not matched to a gene. CDR3 in amino acids: CAWSSGLAGAEQYF. The CDR3 DNA is TGTGCCTGGAGTTCGGGACTAGCGGGAGCCGAGCAGTACTTC.

The gene calls are TRBV6-5 and TRBJ2-2; a weak D match, TRBD2 (6 bases). V lost 8 bases, J lost 3 bases, and 13 bases lay in between. Germline lookup yields CDR1 MNHEY and CDR2 SVGAGI. There are 14 residues in the CDR3. In nucleotides, the CDR3 is TGTGCCAGCGCTCGGAGGGGAGACACCGGGGAGCTGTTTTTT. Protein: CASARRGDTGELFF.

The count of this clone is one. J is TRBJ2-7 and V is TRBV28; D unresolved. Per the germline V gene, CDR1 is MDHEN and CDR2 is SYDVKM. The CDR3 contains 13 residues. The ends were cut back, 6 bases at V and 2 bases at J, with 11 bases in the middle. This CDR3 reads CASSIGRAYEQYF. Here the CDR3 DNA reads TGTGCCAGCAGCATCGGACGGGCCTACGAGCAGTACTTC.

The chain employs TRBV5-4 and TRBJ2-3; D tentatively reads TRBD1 or TRBD2 (5 bases each). The CDR3 totals 14 residues. The ends were cut back, 4 bases at V and 4 bases at J, with 13 bases in the middle. Looked up from germline, CDR1 is SGHNT and CDR2 is YYREEE (reference sequence). As DNA, the CDR3 is TGTGCCAGCAGCCGGGGCAATGGGGCAGATACGCAGTATTTT. It specifies CASSRGNGADTQYF.

This clone was recorded once. The gene calls are TRBV5-4 and TRBJ1-1, with a possible D match to TRBD1 (6 bases). Germline assignment: CDR1 SGHNT and CDR2 YYREEE (reference sequence). V was shortened by 1 base and J by 8 bases, with 12 bases between the two germline ends. The CDR3 totals 13 residues. The CDR3 DNA follows: TGTGCCAGCAGCTTGAAGGGGGGAATAGAAGCTTTCTTT. Its protein is CASSLKGGIEAFF.

DNA for the CDR3: TGTGCCAGCAGCCATTCATTGCCCAGGCAGGGATACACCGGGGAGCTGTTTTTT. Its protein is CASSHSLPRQGYTGELFF. The genes are TRBV4-2 and TRBJ2-2; D perhaps matches TRBD1 (5 bases). Germline loops: CDR1 LGHNA, CDR2 YNFKEQ. This CDR3 has 18 amino acids. Trimming left V 3 bases short and J 3 bases short, with 20 bases between.

The V gene is TRBV28, the J gene TRBJ1-2; D might be TRBD1 (6 bases). From germline, CDR1 is MDHEN and CDR2 SYDVKM. The CDR3 loop spans 15 amino acids. V lost 4 bases, J lost 1 base, and 13 bases lay in between. CDR3 loop: CASSSADSFNYGYTF. CDR3 sequence (DNA): TGTGCCAGCAGTTCCGCGGACAGCTTTAACTATGGCTACACCTTC.

The rearrangement uses TRBV19 and TRBJ1-2, with D possibly being TRBD1 (5 bases). This CDR3 region has 12 residues. Per the germline V gene, CDR1 is LNHDA and CDR2 is SQIVND (reference sequence). With 5 bases removed from V and 8 bases from J, the gap between germline ends came to 12 bases. DNA for the CDR3: TGTGCCAGTAGTCCGGCCGGGGGGGGCTACACCTTC. Amino acids: CASSPAGGGYTF.

This chain links TRBV4-1 with TRBJ2-1; the D is unclear. The CDR3 is 17 residues long. Germline V gene data show CDR1 as MGHRA and CDR2 as YSYEKL. The germline V and J ends were trimmed by 4 bases and 7 bases, with 23 bases remaining between them. CDR3 nucleotides: TGCGCCAGCAGCCGCACCCCAGGCACCCGAAATTGGAATGAGCAGTTCTTC. Its translation is CASSRTPGTRNWNEQFF.

This rearrangement joins TRBV19 to TRBJ1-5; D call uncertain. This CDR3 is 13 amino acids long. V was cut by 5 bases and J by 10 bases, with 15 bases left in between. Germline CDR1 LNHDA, CDR2 SQIVND (reference sequence). CDR3 amino acids: CASSLEGQAPQHF. CDR3 DNA sequence: TGTGCCAGTAGTTTGGAGGGTCAGGCTCCCCAGCATTTT.

The rearrangement links TRBV27 to TRBJ2-7, with D unresolved. This CDR3 spans 15 amino acids. From germline, CDR1 is MNHEY and CDR2 SMNVEV (reference sequence). Trimming pared 5 bases from V and 2 bases from J, leaving 16 bases between. CDR3: CASSPIERITYEQYF. CDR3 in DNA: TGTGCCAGCAGTCCAATAGAAAGAATTACCTACGAGCAGTACTTC.

The chain employs TRBV4-1 and TRBJ2-2, with TRBD2 matching 9 bases. The CDR3 spans 17 residues. V was clipped by 1 base and J by 4 bases; unmatched bases: 7. Germline V gene sequence: CDR1 MGHRA, CDR2 YSYEKL. The CDR3 DNA is TGCGCCAGCAGCCAAGTAAGGCGGGGGGGGACCACCGGGGAGCTGTTTTTT. Translating gives CASSQVRRGGTTGELFF.

About this clone: At one end the junction does not follow the germline gene, possibly because of a read error. The chain uses TRBV19 and TRBJ1-1; TRBD1 matches 10 bases. CDR3 length: 14 amino acids. The germline CDR1 and CDR2 sequences are LNHDA and SQIVND (reference sequence). CDR3 protein: CASSIRGRDRGFSF. CDR3 DNA: TGTGCCAGTAGTATCAGGGGCCGGGACAGGGGATTTTCTTTT. The full variable domain, in which reference TRBV19 and TRBJ1-1 provide the parts outside the CDR3, is DGGITQSPKYLFRKEGQNVTLSCEQNLNHDAMYWYRQDPGQGLRLIYYSQIVNDFQKGDIAEGYSVSREKKESFPLTVTSAQKNPTAFYLCASSIRGRDRGFSFGQGTRLTVV.